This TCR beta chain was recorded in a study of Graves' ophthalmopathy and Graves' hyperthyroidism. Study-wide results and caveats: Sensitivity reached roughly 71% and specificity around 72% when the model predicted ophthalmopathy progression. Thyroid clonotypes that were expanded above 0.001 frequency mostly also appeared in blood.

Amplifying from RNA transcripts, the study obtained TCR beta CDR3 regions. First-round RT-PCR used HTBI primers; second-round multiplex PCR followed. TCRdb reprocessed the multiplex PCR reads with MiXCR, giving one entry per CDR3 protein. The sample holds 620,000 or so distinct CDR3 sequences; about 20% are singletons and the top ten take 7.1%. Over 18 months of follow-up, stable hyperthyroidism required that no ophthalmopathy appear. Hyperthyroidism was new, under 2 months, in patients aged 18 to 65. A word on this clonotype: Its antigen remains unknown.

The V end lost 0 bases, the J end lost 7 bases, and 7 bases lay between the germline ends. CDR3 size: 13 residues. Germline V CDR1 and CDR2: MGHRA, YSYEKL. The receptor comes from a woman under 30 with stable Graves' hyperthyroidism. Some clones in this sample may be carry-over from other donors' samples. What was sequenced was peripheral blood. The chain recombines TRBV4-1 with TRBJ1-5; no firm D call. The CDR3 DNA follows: TGCGCCAGCAGCCAAGATAATCGGCAGCCCCAGCATTTT. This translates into CASSQDNRQPQHF.